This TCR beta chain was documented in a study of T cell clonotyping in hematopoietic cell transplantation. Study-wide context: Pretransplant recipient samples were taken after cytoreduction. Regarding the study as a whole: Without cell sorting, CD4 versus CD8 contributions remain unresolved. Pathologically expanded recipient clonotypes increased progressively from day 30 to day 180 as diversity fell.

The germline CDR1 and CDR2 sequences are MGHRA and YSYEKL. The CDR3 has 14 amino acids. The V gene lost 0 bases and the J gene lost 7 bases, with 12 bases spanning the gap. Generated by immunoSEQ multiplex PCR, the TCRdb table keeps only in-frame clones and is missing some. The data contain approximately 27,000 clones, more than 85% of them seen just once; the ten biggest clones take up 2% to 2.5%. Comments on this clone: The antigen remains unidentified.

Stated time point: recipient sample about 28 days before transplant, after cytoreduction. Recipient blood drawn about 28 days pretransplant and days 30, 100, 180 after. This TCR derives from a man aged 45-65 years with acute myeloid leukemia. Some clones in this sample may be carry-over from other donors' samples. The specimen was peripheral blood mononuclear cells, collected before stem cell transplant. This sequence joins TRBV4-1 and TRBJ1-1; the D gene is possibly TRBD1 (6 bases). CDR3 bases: TGCGCCAGCAGCCAAGATTGGGGGCCGGGTGAAGCTTTCTTT. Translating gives CASSQDWGPGEAFF.